These 20 T cell receptor beta chains were sequenced from one sample in a study of T cell changes during pregnancy in multiple sclerosis. Sequenced by immunoSEQ multiplex PCR; TCRdb stores in-frame clones only, minus some. The repertoire has 15,000 to 20,000 clones, approximately 89% of them found once; the top ten carry 4.5% to 6%. Here the sequenced sample was CD8+ T cells from peripheral blood mononuclear cells, taken after pregnancy. The origin of the receptors is a female donor in good health, enrolled as a control in a pregnancy study.

The CDR3 DNA follows: TGTGCCATCAGAGGCGGCGGGGGGGCCTACGAGCAGTACTTC. Its translation is CAIRGGGGAYEQYF. The chain couples TRBV10-3 to TRBJ2-7; 9 bases line up with TRBD2. Germline loops: CDR1 ENHRY, CDR2 SYGVKD. The CDR3 sequence is 14 residues long. V lost 6 bases and J lost 2; bases outside the gene matches: 5.

The rearrangement joins TRBV9 to TRBJ2-1; TRBD2 is a possible D gene (5 bases). Germline V CDR1 and CDR2: SGDLS, YYNGEE. The CDR3 runs to 15 residues. V was trimmed by 3 bases and J by 3 bases, leaving 13 bases between them. The CDR3 protein is CASSAGTRVYNEQFF. The CDR3 DNA reads TGTGCCAGCAGCGCCGGAACTAGAGTCTACAATGAGCAGTTCTTC.

The chain links TRBV4-2 to TRBJ1-1, with TRBD1 matching over 9 bases. The germline gives CDR1 LGHNA, CDR2 YNFKEQ. The J segment lost 2 bases and the V segment lost 7 bases, leaving 2 bases of the junction unmatched. This CDR3 comprises 13 residues. The CDR3 sequence: CASKGQGNTEAFF. CDR3 DNA: TGTGCCAGCAAGGGACAGGGAAACACTGAAGCTTTCTTT.

This clone was seen a few times. This chain links TRBV30 with TRBJ1-1, with unresolved D. The CDR3 is 14 residues long. Germline V gene sequence: CDR1 GTSNPN, CDR2 SVGIG (reference sequence). Trimming pared 3 bases from V and 4 bases from J, leaving 15 bases between. CDR3 DNA: TGTGCCTGGAGGGAGCCAGAGAAGTCCACTGAAGCTTTCTTT. Amino acid sequence: CAWREPEKSTEAFF.

V usage is TRBV5-6 and J usage is TRBJ1-1; 10 bases are shared with TRBD1. The CDR3 contains 15 residues. Losses at the gene ends were 4 bases for V and 0 bases for J; bases not matched to a gene: 3. Per the germline V gene, CDR1 is SGHDT and CDR2 is YYEEEE. The CDR3 DNA sequence: TGTGCCAGCAGCCCCGGGACAGGGGTGAACACTGAAGCTTTCTTT. Its translation: CASSPGTGVNTEAFF. Filled out from reference TRBV5-6 and TRBJ1-1, the complete variable domain reads DAGVTQSPTHLIKTRGQQVTLRCSPKSGHDTVSWYQQALGQGPQFIFQYYEEEERQRGNFPDRFSGHQFPNYSSELNVNALLLGDSALYLCASSPGTGVNTEAFFGQGTRLTVV.

J is TRBJ2-7 and V is TRBV4-1; TRBD1 matches 10 bases. Germline values: CDR1 MGHRA, CDR2 YSYEKL. CDR3 length: 15 residues. Trimming took 3 bases from V and 6 from J; bases not matched to a gene: 8. CDR3 amino acids: CASSQMTGGAGEQYF. Written as DNA, the CDR3 is TGCGCCAGCAGCCAGATGACAGGGGGCGCAGGCGAGCAGTACTTC.

This clone was seen a single time. V usage is TRBV6-4 and J usage is TRBJ1-2, with 11 bases fitting TRBD1. Germline V gene lookup returns CDR1 MRHNA and CDR2 SNTAGT. The CDR3 is made up of 15 amino acids. V lost 0 bases, J lost 8 bases, and 5 bases stayed unmatched. CDR3 coding DNA: TGTGCCAGCAGTGACTCCGGACAGGGGGCAGGGGGCTACACCTTC. Protein sequence: CASSDSGQGAGGYTF.

The CDR3 DNA sequence: TGTGCCAGCAGCTCCATACTAGCGGGGGGGCCGGGGAACACCGGGGAGCTGTTTTTT. Its protein product is CASSSILAGGPGNTGELFF. The chain has TRBV7-7 and TRBJ2-2; 13 bases align to TRBD2. The germline V gene has CDR1 SSHAT and CDR2 FNYEAQ (reference sequence). CDR3 length: 19 residues. Unmatched junction bases numbered 9, after V lost 4 bases and J lost 1 base. Together with reference TRBV7-7 and TRBJ2-2, the CDR3 gives the full variable domain: GAGVSQSPRYKVTKRGQDVTLRCDPISSHATLYWYQQALGQGPEFLTYFNYEAQPDKSGLPSDRFSAERPEGSISTLTIQRTEQRDSAMYRCASSSILAGGPGNTGELFFGEGSRLTVL.

The genes are TRBV4-3 and TRBJ1-4; D may be TRBD1 (5 bases). CDR3 size: 14 residues. Germline V gene lookup returns CDR1 LGHNA and CDR2 YSLEER. Between the trimmed V and J ends, which lost 1 base and 7 bases, there was a span of 10 bases. CDR3 protein: CASSQVGRTEKLFF. The CDR3 nucleotides read TGCGCCAGCAGCCAAGTGGGGCGGACTGAAAAACTGTTTTTT.

This chain joins TRBV5-4 and TRBJ2-7; the match to TRBD1 covers 9 bases. This CDR3 is 13 amino acids long. V shed 3 bases, J shed 5 bases, and the junction held 3 bases outside the gene matches. Germline V gives CDR1 SGHNT, CDR2 YYREEE (reference sequence). The CDR3 nucleotides read TGTGCCAGCAGCTCCGGGACAGGGAACGAGCAGTACTTC. It codes for CASSSGTGNEQYF.

The chain employs TRBV27 and TRBJ2-7; 7 bases are a match to TRBD1. Germline CDR1 is MNHEY and CDR2 is SMNVEV (reference sequence). The V segment lost 5 bases and the J segment 0 bases; nucleotides outside the gene matches: 7. The CDR3 extends over 15 amino acids. In nucleotides, the CDR3 is TGTGCCAGCAGTGGGGTCGGGACAGCCTCCTACGAGCAGTACTTC. Protein: CASSGVGTASYEQYF.

J is TRBJ2-5 and V is TRBV27, with a weak D call TRBD1 (6 bases). This CDR3 contains 15 residues. The V gene's germline CDR1 is MNHEY and CDR2 SMNVEV (reference sequence). With 5 bases removed from V and 1 base from J, the gap between germline ends came to 14 bases. The CDR3 reads CASSQTRGSQETQYF. Here the CDR3 DNA reads TGTGCCAGCAGTCAAACCAGGGGTTCCCAAGAGACCCAGTACTTC.

The CDR3 sequence: CASSSQGRGHYEQYF. DNA for the CDR3: TGTGCCAGCAGCTCCCAGGGGCGGGGGCATTACGAGCAGTACTTC. This rearrangement joins TRBV7-9 to TRBJ2-7, with D perhaps TRBD2 (7 bases). CDR1 SEHNR and CDR2 FQNEAQ come from the germline V gene (reference sequence). Trimming shortened V by 4 bases and J by 4 bases, and 17 bases separated the two germline ends. The CDR3 totals 15 residues.

The rearrangement links TRBV7-9 to TRBJ2-5; maybe TRBD1 (6 bases). The germline CDR1 and CDR2 sequences are SEHNR and FQNEAQ (reference sequence). V was pared by 7 bases and J by 5 bases, with 17 bases between. This CDR3 is built from 14 residues. The CDR3 spells CASTSLQGRETQYF. For the CDR3, the DNA is TGTGCCAGCACCTCCCTACAGGGTCGGGAGACCCAGTACTTC.

J is TRBJ2-2 and V is TRBV6-4; D might be TRBD2 (5 bases). Germline-derived CDR1 and CDR2 are MRHNA and SNTAGT. The V gene lost 4 bases and the J gene lost 3 bases, with 9 bases spanning the gap. The CDR3 has 14 amino acids. The CDR3 spells CASSAGWDTGELFF. As DNA, the CDR3 is TGTGCCAGCAGTGCGGGGTGGGACACCGGGGAGCTGTTTTTT.

This clone showed up just once. The chain carries TRBV4-1 and TRBJ1-1, with D possibly matching TRBD1 (5 bases). This CDR3 has 17 residues. Deletions cut 0 bases from V and 0 bases from J, with 14 bases between. CDR1 and CDR2 from the germline V gene are MGHRA and YSYEKL. The CDR3 DNA reads TGCGCCAGCAGCCAAGATAGGGGCACTGTAATGAACACTGAAGCTTTCTTT. Its protein product is CASSQDRGTVMNTEAFF.

The chain links TRBV10-3 to TRBJ1-1; 7 bases align to TRBD1. The CDR3 loop spans 14 amino acids. Germline CDR1 ENHRY, CDR2 SYGVKD. After removal of 3 bases from V and 5 bases from J, the junction contained 6 bases not matched to a gene. The CDR3 region has the DNA TGTGCCATCAGTGAACCCGACAGGGTTACTGAAGCTTTCTTT. Its translation is CAISEPDRVTEAFF.

This clone showed up just once. This rearrangement joins TRBV29-1 to TRBJ1-1; D unresolved. Germline CDR1 and CDR2: SQVTM and ANQGSEA. CDR3 length: 16 amino acids. Trimming pared 3 bases from V and 5 bases from J, leaving 22 bases between. Here the CDR3 DNA reads TGCAGCGTTGACCCCCAGCAACTTATAGAGCGGACTGAAGCTTTCTTT. This encodes CSVDPQQLIERTEAFF.

This clone was found once. V is TRBV6-5 and J is TRBJ2-7; the D gene is possibly TRBD1 (6 bases). The germline V gene encodes CDR1 MNHEY and CDR2 SVGAGI. V was clipped by 4 bases and J by 0 bases, with 10 bases between them. The CDR3 has 14 amino acids. CDR3 region: CASSSADSSYEQYF. The CDR3 DNA reads as TGTGCCAGCAGTTCCGCGGACAGCTCCTACGAGCAGTACTTC.

The chain links TRBV27 to TRBJ1-3; D remains ambiguous. CDR1 MNHEY and CDR2 SMNVEV come from the germline V gene (reference sequence). The CDR3 totals 14 residues. V lost 5 bases and J lost 0, with 8 bases in between. This CDR3 is CASSLSRSGNTIYF. The CDR3 coding sequence is TGTGCCAGCAGTCTCTCTCGCTCTGGAAACACCATATATTTT.